These 18 T cell receptor beta chains originate from one sample sequenced in a study of Graves' ophthalmopathy and Graves' hyperthyroidism. From RNA, the CDR3 regions of TCR beta chains were amplified and sequenced. Investigators did first-round RT-PCR with HTBI primers, then second-round multiplex PCR. TCRdb independently ran MiXCR on the multiplex PCR reads; one entry per CDR3 protein. The sample has some 520,000 distinct CDR3 sequences, around 15% seen once. The sequencing sample was made of blood. Receptor source: a young woman with Graves' ophthalmopathy.

At least ten counts were recorded for this clonotype. The chain is built from TRBV7-2 and TRBJ2-7; TRBD2 might be the D (5 bases). CDR3 length equals 13 residues. Germline CDR1 reads SGHTA; CDR2 reads FQGNSA. Trimming shortened V by 4 bases and J by 2 bases, and 9 bases separated the two germline ends. DNA for the CDR3: TGTGCCAGCAGCTCCTTCGGGACCTACGAGCAGTACTTC. This gives the protein CASSSFGTYEQYF.

This clonotype was picked up many times. The V and J genes are TRBV12-3 or TRBV12-4 and TRBJ1-1, with D maybe TRBD1 (6 bases). The CDR3 is 11 residues long. V lost 5 bases and J lost 8, with 9 bases in between. The CDR3 is CASSRGGEAFF. For the CDR3, the DNA is TGTGCCAGCAGTAGGGGGGGAGAAGCTTTCTTT.

This clonotype showed up just a few times. DNA of the CDR3: TGTGCCAGCAGTTTTATCCAGGGACAGGGATACTCCTACGAGCAGTACTTC. Translating it yields CASSFIQGQGYSYEQYF. This rearrangement joins TRBV27 to TRBJ2-7; 9 bases are shared with TRBD1. CDR3 length equals 17 residues. CDR1 and CDR2 (germline): MNHEY, SMNVEV (reference sequence). Trimming at V came to 3 bases and at J to 0 bases, leaving 9 bases not matched to a gene.

This clonotype was recorded many times. CDR3 DNA sequence: TGTGCCATCAGTGCCCAGGCCCAAGAGACCCAGTACTTC. It translates to CAISAQAQETQYF. The rearrangement links TRBV10-3 to TRBJ2-5; D call uncertain. The ends were cut back, 4 bases at V and 1 base at J, with 7 bases in the middle. The CDR3 is 13 amino acids. Per germline, CDR1 ENHRY and CDR2 SYGVKD.

This clonotype occurred many times. This sequence joins TRBV12-3 or TRBV12-4 and TRBJ2-7; D gene uncertain. The CDR3 is made up of 14 amino acids. V lost 2 bases to trimming and J lost 4 bases, with 12 bases between them. CDR3 sequence: CASSLPKGTYEQYF. CDR3 in DNA: TGTGCCAGCAGTTTACCAAAGGGTACTTACGAGCAGTACTTC.

Many counts were recorded for this clonotype. V usage is TRBV5-6 and J usage is TRBJ2-7; 12 positions match TRBD2. CDR3 length: 16 amino acids. Germline assignment: CDR1 SGHDT and CDR2 YYEEEE. The junction had 14 bases not matched to a gene; V was cut back by 7 bases and J by 6 bases. The CDR3 loop is CASRRLAGVLTTEQYF. Here the CDR3 DNA reads TGTGCCAGCCGGAGACTAGCGGGAGTACTGACTACCGAGCAGTACTTC.

The table lists this clonotype with many counts. The rearrangement links TRBV5-1 to TRBJ2-7, with 13 bases aligning to TRBD2. The germline CDR1 and CDR2 sequences are SGHRS and YFSETQ. This CDR3 is 19 amino acids long. The J segment lost 1 base and the V segment lost 4 bases, leaving 14 bases of the junction unmatched. This CDR3 is CASSIPPGLAGQDSYEQYF. The CDR3 bases are TGCGCCAGCAGCATCCCCCCGGGACTAGCGGGACAAGATTCCTACGAGCAGTACTTC. Based on the CDR3 plus reference TRBV5-1 and TRBJ2-7, the full variable domain is KAGVTQTPRYLIKTRGQQVTLSCSPISGHRSVSWYQQTPGQGLQFLFEYFSETQRNKGNFPGRFSGRQFSNSRSEMNVSTLELGDSALYLCASSIPPGLAGQDSYEQYFGPGTRLTVT.

At least ten counts were recorded for this clonotype. This rearrangement joins TRBV12-3 or TRBV12-4 to TRBJ2-2; 11 bases are shared with TRBD1. The J segment lost 6 bases and the V segment lost 6 bases, leaving 9 bases of the junction unmatched. CDR3 length: 16 residues. CDR3 residues: CASRRAPGQGAGELFF. The DNA for the CDR3 is TGTGCCAGCAGGCGGGCTCCGGGACAGGGGGCCGGGGAGCTGTTTTTT.

In this sample, this clonotype turned up many times. V gene TRBV2 combines with J gene TRBJ1-2; 9 bases are shared with TRBD1. Germline assignment: CDR1 SNHLY and CDR2 FYNNEI. Trimming took 6 bases from V and 7 from J; bases not matched to a gene: 9. The CDR3 covers 14 residues. The CDR3 DNA is TGTGCCAGCAGACCCGGGACAGGGTATTCTGGCTACACCTTC. This translates into CASRPGTGYSGYTF.

This clonotype was counted a few times. This chain connects TRBV29-1 to TRBJ1-5; D perhaps matches TRBD1 (5 bases). V was trimmed by 0 bases and J by 1 base, leaving 16 bases between them. The CDR3 loop spans 17 amino acids. Germline V lookup: CDR1 SQVTM, CDR2 ANQGSEA. CDR3 nucleotide sequence: TGCAGCGTTGAAGATTCGGGCGGGGGAATCAGCAATCAGCCCCAGCATTTT. Protein: CSVEDSGGGISNQPQHF.

Worth noting for this clonotype: A read error is possible here, since a much larger clone lies one base away. The CDR3 DNA is TGTGCCAGCAGCTCCCGACAGGTTCGGGAGCAGTACGTC. It specifies CASSSRQVREQYV. The chain combines TRBV5-5 with TRBJ2-7; possible D gene TRBD1, 6 bases. Trimming removed 3 bases from V and 7 bases from J, with 14 bases in between. The CDR3 extends over 13 amino acids. In germline, CDR1 is SGHKS, CDR2 YYEKEE (reference sequence).

This clonotype appeared many times. The chain is built from TRBV12-3 or TRBV12-4 and TRBJ2-7, with a tentative D call TRBD2 (5 bases). The CDR3 loop spans 13 amino acids. V gave up 3 bases and J gave up 5 bases, with 11 bases separating them. In DNA, the CDR3 is TGTGCCAGCAGTTTCAGCCTAGCCAACGAGCAGTACTTC. Its translation is CASSFSLANEQYF.

This rearrangement joins TRBV4-2 to TRBJ2-2; D is ambiguous. The V gene lost 4 bases and the J gene lost 5 bases, with 17 bases spanning the gap. In germline, CDR1 is LGHNA, CDR2 YNFKEQ. The CDR3 contains 16 residues. The CDR3 region is CASSPAPGADTGELFF. In nucleotides, the CDR3 is TGTGCCAGCAGCCCAGCTCCCGGAGCAGATACCGGGGAGCTGTTTTTT.

As regards this clonotype: A much bigger clone sits one base away, suggesting this may be a read error. V usage is TRBV20-1 and J usage is TRBJ1-1; 9 nucleotides match TRBD1. Looked up from germline, CDR1 is DFQATT and CDR2 is SNEGSKA (reference sequence). This CDR3 has 13 residues. In nucleotides, the CDR3 is TGCAGTGCCTCGACAGGGGGACACACTGAAGCTCTCTTT. Translation gives CSASTGGHTEALF.

The V and J genes are TRBV20-1 and TRBJ2-1; TRBD2 matches at 7 bases. The germline V gene has CDR1 DFQATT and CDR2 SNEGSKA (reference sequence). The CDR3 consists of 15 residues. J was trimmed by 8 bases and V by 6 bases; bases with no gene match: 16. CDR3 coding DNA: TGCAGTGCACCACGTAGGACTAGGACACCAGATGAGCAGTTCTTC. Translation: CSAPRRTRTPDEQFF.

There are many counts of this clonotype. The rearrangement links TRBV15 to TRBJ1-5; TRBD1 aligns across 8 bases. CDR3 length: 17 residues. Germline CDR1 is LNHNV and CDR2 is YYDKDF (reference sequence). After removal of 3 bases from V and 1 base from J, the junction contained 8 bases not matched to a gene. Here the CDR3 DNA reads TGTGCCACCAGCAGCTCCCAAGGGGACAGGAGCAATCAGCCCCAGCATTTT. Translating gives CATSSSQGDRSNQPQHF. Full variable domain (remainder filled in from reference TRBV15 and TRBJ1-5): DAMVIQNPRYQVTQFGKPVTLSCSQTLNHNVMYWYQQKSSQAPKLLFHYYDKDFNNEADTPDNFQSRRPNTSFCFLDIRSPGLGDTAMYLCATSSSQGDRSNQPQHFGDGTRLSIL.

The chain joins TRBV30 to TRBJ2-5; 9 positions agree with TRBD1. In germline, CDR1 is GTSNPN, CDR2 SVGIG (reference sequence). Trimming at V came to 0 bases and at J to 1 base, leaving 0 bases not matched to a gene. CDR3 length: 14 amino acids. The CDR3 nucleotides read TGTGCCTGGAGTGTACAGGGGGCCCAAGAGACCCAGTACTTC. This translates into CAWSVQGAQETQYF.

The count of this clonotype is one. This chain connects TRBV6-5 to TRBJ2-5, with TRBD2 matching 8 bases. This CDR3 has 14 residues. J lost 5 bases, V lost 2 bases, and 4 bases had no gene match. Per the germline V gene, CDR1 is MNHEY and CDR2 is SVGAGI. CDR3 sequence: CASSYMTSAETQYF. The CDR3 DNA follows: TGTGCCAGCAGTTACATGACTAGCGCGGAGACCCAGTACTTC.